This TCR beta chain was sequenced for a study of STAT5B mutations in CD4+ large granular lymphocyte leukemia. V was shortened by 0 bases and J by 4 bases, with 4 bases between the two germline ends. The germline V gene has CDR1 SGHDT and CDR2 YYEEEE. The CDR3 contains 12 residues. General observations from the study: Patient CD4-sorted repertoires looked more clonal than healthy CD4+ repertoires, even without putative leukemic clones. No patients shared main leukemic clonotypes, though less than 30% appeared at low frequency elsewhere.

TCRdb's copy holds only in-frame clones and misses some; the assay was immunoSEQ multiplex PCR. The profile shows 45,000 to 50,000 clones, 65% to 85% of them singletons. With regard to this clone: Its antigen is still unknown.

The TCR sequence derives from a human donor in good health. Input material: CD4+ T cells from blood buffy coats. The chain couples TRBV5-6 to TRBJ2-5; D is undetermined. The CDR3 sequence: CASSLARETQYF. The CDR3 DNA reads TGTGCCAGCAGCTTGGCCCGAGAGACCCAGTACTTC.